The 26 T cell receptor beta chains listed next were all sequenced from one sample in a study of shared clonotypes between healthy human individuals. The table came from immunoSEQ multiplex PCR; TCRdb's copy has only in-frame clones and leaves some out. The repertoire holds roughly 2,500,000 clones, with approximately 93% as singletons. Sequenced input: naive CD4+ T cells from PBMCs. Subset denoted: CD45RA+ positively selected. The receptors were sampled from a man between 18 and 29 years old in good health. Some clones in this sample may be carry-over from other donors' samples.

CDR3 residues: CASSLTKSAYEQYF. DNA of the CDR3: TGTGCCAGCAGCCTTACTAAAAGCGCGTACGAGCAGTACTTC. The V gene is TRBV7-2, the J gene TRBJ2-7, with D unclear. Deletions cut 5 bases from V and 4 bases from J, with 15 bases between. There are 14 residues in the CDR3. The germline V gene encodes CDR1 SGHTA and CDR2 FQGNSA.

The V gene is TRBV5-6, the J gene TRBJ2-1; D is unclear. V shed 1 base and J shed 0 bases, with 20 bases lying between them. CDR1 is SGHDT, CDR2 YYEEEE, per germline. The CDR3 covers 19 residues. CDR3: CASSLWSPSGISSYNEQFF. The CDR3 nucleotides are TGTGCCAGCAGCTTGTGGAGCCCCTCGGGTATCAGCTCCTACAATGAGCAGTTCTTC.

This chain uses TRBV10-3 with TRBJ2-1, with TRBD2 matching 11 bases. V lost 5 bases and J lost 2; bases outside the gene matches: 5. The CDR3 is 16 residues long. Germline assignment: CDR1 ENHRY and CDR2 SYGVKD. The CDR3 nucleotides are TGTGCCATCAGTCGGCTAGCGGGAGGTCCCTACAATGAGCAGTTCTTC. Its protein is CAISRLAGGPYNEQFF.

This chain uses TRBV19 with TRBJ2-5, with D possibly called TRBD1 or TRBD2 (5 bases each). V lost 1 base and J lost 5, with 17 bases in between. Germline V gene data show CDR1 as LNHDA and CDR2 as SQIVND (reference sequence). The CDR3 length is 16 residues. The CDR3 DNA is TGTGCCAGTAGTATAGGACCGGGACCCGCCGGGGAGACCCAGTACTTC. This sequence encodes CASSIGPGPAGETQYF.

The V call is TRBV4-1, the J call TRBJ1-6; no reliable D call. The CDR3 is 16 amino acids. Germline-derived CDR1 and CDR2 are MGHRA and YSYEKL. With 1 base removed from V and 0 bases from J, the gap between germline ends came to 7 bases. The DNA for the CDR3 is TGCGCCAGCAGCCAAGGTCAGAGCTCCTATAATTCACCCCTCCACTTT. Protein product: CASSQGQSSYNSPLHF.

The chain joins TRBV7-8 to TRBJ1-1, with TRBD1 as a possible D gene (5 bases). The CDR3 runs 13 residues. Germline V gene sequence: CDR1 SGHVS, CDR2 FQNEAQ. Trimming took off 4 bases at V and 6 bases at J, with 12 bases between the two ends. Written as DNA, the CDR3 is TGTGCCAGCAGCTCACAAGGGGTTTCTGAAGCTTTCTTT. Residues: CASSSQGVSEAFF.

The V call is TRBV5-6, the J call TRBJ1-1; D uncertain. Germline V gene lookup returns CDR1 SGHDT and CDR2 YYEEEE. CDR3 length: 14 residues. Trimming removed 7 bases from V and 4 bases from J, with 17 bases in between. The CDR3 loop is CASRRGRGITEAFF. The CDR3 DNA reads as TGTGCCAGCCGACGAGGTCGAGGGATCACTGAAGCTTTCTTT.

The rearrangement uses TRBV27 and TRBJ2-5; D perhaps matches TRBD1 (5 bases). V lost 5 bases and J lost 0, with 10 bases in between. CDR1 and CDR2 from the germline V gene are MNHEY and SMNVEV (reference sequence). CDR3 length equals 14 residues. CDR3 coding DNA: TGTGCCAGCAGTCCCCACAGGTACCAAGAGACCCAGTACTTC. Translation: CASSPHRYQETQYF.

CDR3 sequence: CASSLGGPGGRKQFF. DNA of the CDR3: TGTGCCAGCAGCTTAGGGGGTCCAGGCGGGAGAAAGCAGTTCTTC. V and J are TRBV7-2 and TRBJ2-1; TRBD2 aligns across 7 bases. Germline CDR1 is SGHTA and CDR2 is FQGNSA. The CDR3 is 15 amino acids. V gave up 1 base and J gave up 11 bases; unmatched junction bases: 11.

The chain recombines TRBV13 with TRBJ1-2, with TRBD1 identical over 7 bases. CDR3 length: 14 residues. Germline lookup yields CDR1 PRHDT and CDR2 FYEKMQ (reference sequence). V trimming: 7 bases; J trimming: 8 bases; junction bases outside the gene matches: 13. CDR3 bases: TGTGCCAGCAACCTAGGGAGGGGGCTAAGCGGCTACACCTTC. It translates to CASNLGRGLSGYTF.

The chain combines TRBV29-1 with TRBJ2-1; 9 nucleotides match TRBD1. J was trimmed by 12 bases and V by 6 bases; bases with no gene match: 12. The CDR3 consists of 13 residues. CDR1 and CDR2 (germline): SQVTM, ANQGSEA. The CDR3, as DNA: TGCAGCGTGGACTCCTCCGGGACAGGGAGGCAGTTCTTC. This translates into CSVDSSGTGRQFF.

This chain uses TRBV14 with TRBJ2-1; TRBD2 matches at 7 bases. Per germline, CDR1 SGHDN and CDR2 FVKESK. The CDR3 length is 17 residues. The ends lost 4 bases at V and 2 bases at J; junction bases unmatched: 11. The CDR3 region is CASSPWRASGPYNEQFF. For the CDR3, the DNA is TGTGCCAGCAGCCCGTGGAGGGCTAGCGGACCCTACAATGAGCAGTTCTTC.

The chain recombines TRBV28 with TRBJ1-5; D is possibly TRBD1 (5 bases). This CDR3 is 16 amino acids long. Trimming stripped 5 bases from V and 2 bases from J, with 16 bases between. Germline lookup yields CDR1 MDHEN and CDR2 SYDVKM. The CDR3 nucleotides are TGTGCCAGCAGTACTACCAGGCGGGGCGGCAATCAGCCCCAGCATTTT. Residues: CASSTTRRGGNQPQHF. The variable domain in full, completed from reference TRBV28 and TRBJ1-5, reads DVKVTQSSRYLVKRTGEKVFLECVQDMDHENMFWYRQDPGLGLRLIYFSYDVKMKEKGDIPEGYSVSREKKERFSLILESASTNQTSMYLCASSTTRRGGNQPQHFGDGTRLSIL.

The chain carries TRBV6-5 and TRBJ2-2; 10 bases align to TRBD1. From germline, CDR1 is MNHEY and CDR2 SVGAGI. Unmatched junction bases numbered 7, after V lost 6 bases and J lost 6 bases. CDR3 length equals 15 residues. In DNA form, the CDR3 reads TGTGCCAGCAGGGGGGGACAGGGGTTCGCCGGGGAGCTGTTTTTT. This translates into CASRGGQGFAGELFF.

This clone was picked up a small number of times. This chain links TRBV12-5 with TRBJ1-1; D unresolved. The V gene's germline CDR1 is LGHNT and CDR2 FRNRAP. V lost 8 bases and J lost 1, with 5 bases in between. This CDR3 has 11 residues. The CDR3 sequence: CASKQNTEAFF. As DNA, the CDR3 is TGTGCTAGTAAACAGAACACTGAAGCTTTCTTT.

Concerning this clone: Other DNA sequences within the sample encode an identical CDR3. The chain couples TRBV28 to TRBJ1-2; D remains unclear. The V and J ends lost 3 bases and 2 bases respectively, with 7 bases between them. Germline V gene data show CDR1 as MDHEN and CDR2 as SYDVKM. The CDR3 loop spans 13 amino acids. CDR3 bases: TGTGCCAGCAGTTTGACTGGGAACTATGGCTACACCTTC. Translated: CASSLTGNYGYTF.

The chain combines TRBV2 with TRBJ2-7, with 11 bases fitting TRBD1. The CDR3 spans 14 residues. CDR1 and CDR2 from the germline V gene are SNHLY and FYNNEI. The V segment lost 7 bases and the J segment 6 bases; nucleotides outside the gene matches: 8. This CDR3 reads CASIRGQGAREQYF. Here the CDR3 DNA reads TGTGCCAGCATAAGAGGACAGGGGGCGCGCGAGCAGTACTTC.

The J gene is TRBJ2-7, the V gene TRBV2; 8 bases are a match to TRBD1. Germline assignment: CDR1 SNHLY and CDR2 FYNNEI. The CDR3 runs to 14 residues. Trimming cost V 8 bases and J 3 bases; bases outside gene matches: 9. CDR3 in DNA: TGTGCCAGCGGGAGACAGGGGCAATACTACGAGCAGTACTTC. This gives the protein CASGRQGQYYEQYF.

V usage is TRBV29-1 and J usage is TRBJ1-5; 7 bases fit TRBD1. Germline trimming cut 6 bases from V and 6 bases from J; bases unmatched to any gene: 5. Germline CDR1 SQVTM, CDR2 ANQGSEA. This CDR3 spans 12 amino acids. The CDR3 DNA reads TGCAGCGTAGGCGACAGGGCTCAGCCCCAGCATTTT. This sequence encodes CSVGDRAQPQHF.

This clone was picked up a small number of times. The chain recombines TRBV28 with TRBJ1-5, with D unclear. The CDR3 covers 14 residues. Germline V CDR1 and CDR2: MDHEN, SYDVKM. V was shortened by 5 bases and J by 4 bases, with 12 bases between the two germline ends. DNA of the CDR3: TGTGCCAGCAGTCGACAAGGGAGGAATCAGCCCCAGCATTTT. Protein sequence: CASSRQGRNQPQHF.

This clone was found once. The V call is TRBV19, the J call TRBJ1-1; D gene uncertain. The ends were cut back, 6 bases at V and 2 bases at J, with 13 bases in the middle. The CDR3 length is 14 residues. Germline V gene data show CDR1 as LNHDA and CDR2 as SQIVND (reference sequence). The CDR3 DNA reads as TGTGCCAGTAGCACCCCCCGGGTCAACACTGAAGCTTTCTTT. It codes for CASSTPRVNTEAFF. The full variable domain, its missing parts supplied by reference TRBV19 and TRBJ1-1, is DGGITQSPKYLFRKEGQNVTLSCEQNLNHDAMYWYRQDPGQGLRLIYYSQIVNDFQKGDIAEGYSVSREKKESFPLTVTSAQKNPTAFYLCASSTPRVNTEAFFGQGTRLTVV.

This clone has just one count. The gene calls are TRBV23-1 and TRBJ1-2, with 7 bases matching TRBD1. TRBV23-1 carries the ORF label, with uncertain function. The CDR3 totals 17 residues. V lost 0 bases, J lost 5 bases, and 12 bases stayed unmatched. CDR3 sequence (DNA): TGCGCCAGCAGTCAATCGTCGACAGGGAGGGGAGAGTATGGCTACACCTTC. Translated, it gives CASSQSSTGRGEYGYTF.

This clone has just one count. The chain couples TRBV11-2 to TRBJ1-5; D unclear. This CDR3 has 15 residues. The ends were cut back, 1 base at V and 0 bases at J, with 7 bases in the middle. Germline V gives CDR1 SGHAT, CDR2 FQNNGV. The CDR3 region is CASSLGSYSNQPQHF. The CDR3 nucleotides are TGTGCCAGCAGCTTAGGTTCCTATAGCAATCAGCCCCAGCATTTT.

The rearrangement links TRBV15 to TRBJ1-5, with D perhaps matching TRBD1 (5 bases). This CDR3 region has 15 residues. Trimming stripped 4 bases from V and 4 bases from J, with 14 bases between. The germline CDR1 and CDR2 sequences are LNHNV and YYDKDF (reference sequence). CDR3 DNA sequence: TGTGCCACCAGCACCGGCGGGGGGTTTAATCAGCCCCAGCATTTT. This encodes CATSTGGGFNQPQHF.

The chain uses TRBV2 and TRBJ1-5, with 8 bases that match TRBD1. V gave up 7 bases and J gave up 1 base; unmatched junction bases: 9. CDR1 is SNHLY and CDR2 is FYNNEI in the germline V gene. This CDR3 is 16 amino acids long. In DNA form, the CDR3 reads TGTGCCAGCACCCCGGCAGGGGGCTTGAGCAATCAGCCCCAGCATTTT. It codes for CASTPAGGLSNQPQHF.

This rearrangement joins TRBV15 to TRBJ2-7, with D hard to call. The CDR3 is 14 amino acids. Germline V CDR1 and CDR2: LNHNV, YYDKDF (reference sequence). V dropped 0 bases and J dropped 5 bases, with 11 bases sitting between them. CDR3 sequence (DNA): TGTGCCACCAGCAGAGACAGGATTAACCACGAGCAGTACTTC. The encoded protein is CATSRDRINHEQYF.